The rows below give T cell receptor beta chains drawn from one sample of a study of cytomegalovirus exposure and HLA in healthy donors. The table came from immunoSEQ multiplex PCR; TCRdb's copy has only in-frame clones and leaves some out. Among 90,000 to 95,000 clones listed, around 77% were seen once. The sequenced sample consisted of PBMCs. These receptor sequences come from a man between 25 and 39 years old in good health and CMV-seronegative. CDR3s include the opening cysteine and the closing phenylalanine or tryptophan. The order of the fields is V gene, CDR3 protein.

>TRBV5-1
CASSAPGQVYGYTF
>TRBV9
CASSLSGSGTDTQYF
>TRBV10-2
CASSARGRGVSYEQYF
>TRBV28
CASSFVGDQPQHF
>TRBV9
CASSVGGGDNQPQHF
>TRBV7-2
CASSLRWGIQGSTDTQYF
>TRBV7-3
CASSLNQRGGLNGELFF
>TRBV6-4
CASSDKGQGGDTQYF
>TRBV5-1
CASSLAFDSRTQYF
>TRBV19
CASSSGTRTKQYF
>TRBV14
CASSLGTGTNYGYTF
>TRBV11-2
CASSPRDSYYEQYF
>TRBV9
CASSVGGLMNTEAFF
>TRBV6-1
CASTRDREHYGYTF
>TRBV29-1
CSVQDTGNSAFF
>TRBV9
CASSVEGQGASYGYTF
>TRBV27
CASSLPTGIGYTF
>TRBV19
CASSTMATGTNTEAFF
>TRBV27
CASSLGVGLHEETQYF
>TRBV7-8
CASMPGWGSYNSPLHF
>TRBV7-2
CASREVTEAFF
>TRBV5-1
CASSYSGTGYEQFF